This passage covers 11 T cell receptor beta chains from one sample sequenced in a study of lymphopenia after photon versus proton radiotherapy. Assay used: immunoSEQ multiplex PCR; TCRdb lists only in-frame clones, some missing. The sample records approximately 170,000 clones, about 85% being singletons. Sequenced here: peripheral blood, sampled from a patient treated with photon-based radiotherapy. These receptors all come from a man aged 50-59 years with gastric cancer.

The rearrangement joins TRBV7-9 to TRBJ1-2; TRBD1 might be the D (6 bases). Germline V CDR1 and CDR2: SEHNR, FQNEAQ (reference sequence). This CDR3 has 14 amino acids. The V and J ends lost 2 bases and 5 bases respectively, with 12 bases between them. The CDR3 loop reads CASSLSGQYYGYTF. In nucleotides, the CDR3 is TGTGCCAGCAGCTTATCAGGACAGTATTATGGCTACACCTTC.

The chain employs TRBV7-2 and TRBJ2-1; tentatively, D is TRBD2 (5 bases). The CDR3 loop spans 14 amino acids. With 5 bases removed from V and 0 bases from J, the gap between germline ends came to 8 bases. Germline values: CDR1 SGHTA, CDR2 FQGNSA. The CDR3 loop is CASSPAGSYNEQFF. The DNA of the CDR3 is TGTGCCAGCAGCCCCGCGGGCTCCTACAATGAGCAGTTCTTC.

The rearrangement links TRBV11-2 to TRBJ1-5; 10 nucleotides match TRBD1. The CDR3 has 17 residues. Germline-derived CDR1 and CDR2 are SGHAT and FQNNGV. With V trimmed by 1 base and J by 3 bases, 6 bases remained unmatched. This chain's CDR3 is CASSLGPGTGVNQPQHF. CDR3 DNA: TGTGCCAGCAGCTTAGGTCCCGGGACAGGGGTCAATCAGCCCCAGCATTTT.

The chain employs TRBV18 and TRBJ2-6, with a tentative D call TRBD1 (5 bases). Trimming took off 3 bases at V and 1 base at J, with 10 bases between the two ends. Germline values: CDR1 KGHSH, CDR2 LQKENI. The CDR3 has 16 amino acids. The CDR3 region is CASSPRDRSGANVLTF. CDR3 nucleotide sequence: TGTGCCAGCTCACCTCGAGACAGATCTGGGGCCAACGTCCTGACTTTC.

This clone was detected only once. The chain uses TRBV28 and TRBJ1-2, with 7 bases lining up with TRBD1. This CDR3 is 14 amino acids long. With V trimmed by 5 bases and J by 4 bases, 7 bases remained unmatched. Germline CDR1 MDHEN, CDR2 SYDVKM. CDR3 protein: CASSIPGTAYGYTF. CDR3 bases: TGTGCCAGCAGTATCCCCGGGACAGCCTATGGCTACACCTTC.

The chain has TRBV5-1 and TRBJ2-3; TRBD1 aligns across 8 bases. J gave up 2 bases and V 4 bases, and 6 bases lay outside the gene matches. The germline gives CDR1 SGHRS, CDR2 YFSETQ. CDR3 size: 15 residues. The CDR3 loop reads CASSVPGGDTDTQYF. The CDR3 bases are TGCGCCAGCAGCGTCCCAGGGGGCGACACAGATACGCAGTATTTT.

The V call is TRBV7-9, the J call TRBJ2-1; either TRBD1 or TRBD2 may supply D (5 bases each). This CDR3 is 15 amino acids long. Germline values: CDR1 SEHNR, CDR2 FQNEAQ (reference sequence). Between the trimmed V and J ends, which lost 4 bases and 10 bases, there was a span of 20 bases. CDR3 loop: CASSYTTGTNYEQFF. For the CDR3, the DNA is TGTGCCAGCAGCTATACCACCGGGACCAATTACGAGCAGTTCTTC.

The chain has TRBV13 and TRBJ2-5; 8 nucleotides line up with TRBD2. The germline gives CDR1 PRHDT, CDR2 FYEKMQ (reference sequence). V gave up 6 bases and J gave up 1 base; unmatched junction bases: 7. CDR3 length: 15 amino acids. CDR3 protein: CASSRIAGFQETQYF. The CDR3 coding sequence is TGTGCCAGCAGTCGGATAGCGGGGTTCCAAGAGACCCAGTACTTC.

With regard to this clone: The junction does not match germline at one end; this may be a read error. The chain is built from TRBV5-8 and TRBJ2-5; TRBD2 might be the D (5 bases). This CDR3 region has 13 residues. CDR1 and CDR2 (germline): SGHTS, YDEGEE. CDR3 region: CASSLGLQGTQYF. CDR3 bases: TGTGCCAGCAGCTTGGGACTACAAGGGACCCAGTACTTC. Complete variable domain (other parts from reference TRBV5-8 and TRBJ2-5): EAGVTQSPTHLIKTRGQQATLRCSPISGHTSVYWYQQALGLGLQFLLWYDEGEERNRGNFPPRFSGRQFPNYSSELNVNALELEDSALYLCASSLGLQGTQYFGPGTRLLVL.

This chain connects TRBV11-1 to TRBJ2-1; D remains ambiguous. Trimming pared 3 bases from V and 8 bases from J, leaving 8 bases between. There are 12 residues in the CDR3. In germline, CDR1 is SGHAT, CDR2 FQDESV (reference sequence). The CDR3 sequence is CASSLRRDEQFF. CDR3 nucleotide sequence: TGTGCCAGCAGCTTGCGCCGCGATGAGCAGTTCTTC. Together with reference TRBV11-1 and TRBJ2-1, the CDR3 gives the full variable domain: EAEVAQSPRYKITEKSQAVAFWCDPISGHATLYWYRQILGQGPELLVQFQDESVVDDSQLPKDRFSAERLKGVDSTLKIQPAELGDSAMYLCASSLRRDEQFFGPGTRLTVL.

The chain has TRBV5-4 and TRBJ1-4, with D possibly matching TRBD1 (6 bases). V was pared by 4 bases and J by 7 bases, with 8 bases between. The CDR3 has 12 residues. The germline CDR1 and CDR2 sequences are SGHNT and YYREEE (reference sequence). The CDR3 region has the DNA TGTGCCAGCAGCGGCAGGGGTGAAAAACTGTTTTTT. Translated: CASSGRGEKLFF.